The 12 T cell receptor beta chains below all came from one sample that was sequenced in a study of response to subunit inactivated influenza vaccine. TCRdb re-called the RT-PCR reads with MiXCR, one entry per CDR3 protein. Among 500,000 to 550,000 distinct CDR3 sequences listed, around 21% were seen once. This sample also belongs to another study, concerning T cells expressing NK-cell markers. That publication notes: UMIs were included in TCR beta cDNA generated by 5'RACE template switching.

Sample: CD4+ T cells sorted from PBMCs, taken 12 days after vaccination. Every receptor here comes from a man aged 50-59 years who received an inactivated influenza vaccine.

As DNA, the CDR3 is TGTGCCAGCTCAGAGGGACAGGGGGTGACTTTCTTT. It is translated as CASSEGQGVTFF. The V and J genes are TRBV18 and TRBJ1-1; 11 bases are a match to TRBD1. CDR1 KGHSH and CDR2 LQKENI come from the germline V gene. V lost 5 bases to trimming and J lost 12 bases; unmatched junction nucleotides: 5. The CDR3 spans 12 residues.

This clonotype was observed at least ten times. The chain couples TRBV12-3 or TRBV12-4 to TRBJ2-1, with 7 bases matching TRBD1. V shed 3 bases and J 10 bases; nucleotides not matched to a gene: 6. The CDR3 has 13 residues. The CDR3 region is CASSFPQGIEQFF. The DNA of the CDR3 is TGTGCCAGCAGTTTCCCACAGGGGATAGAGCAGTTCTTC.

This clonotype was detected only a few times. The rearrangement joins TRBV6-2 or TRBV6-3 to TRBJ2-4; D possibly matches TRBD1 or TRBD2 (5 bases each). Germline CDR1 and CDR2: MNHEY and SVGEGT. V was pared by 4 bases and J by 9 bases, with 19 bases between. This CDR3 has 15 residues. The DNA for the CDR3 is TGTGCCAGCAGTTTCTCTTCCGGGGCGCTCGGCATTCAGTACTTC. This gives the protein CASSFSSGALGIQYF.

The V and J genes are TRBV7-2 and TRBJ2-2; 9 bases match TRBD1. The trim removed 1 base at V and 2 bases at J, leaving 5 bases unmatched. The CDR3 totals 17 residues. CDR1 and CDR2 (germline): SGHTA, FQGNSA. CDR3 protein: CASSLVRTGVNTGELFF. The CDR3 coding sequence is TGTGCCAGCAGCTTAGTCAGGACAGGGGTCAACACCGGGGAGCTGTTTTTT.

The V gene is TRBV20-1, the J gene TRBJ2-7; 9 nucleotides agree with TRBD1. This CDR3 has 15 residues. CDR1 is DFQATT, CDR2 SNEGSKA, per germline (reference sequence). Trimming at V came to 0 bases and at J to 5 bases, leaving 8 bases not matched to a gene. For the CDR3, the DNA is TGCAGTGCTAGAGATATCGGGACAGGGATCGACGAGCAGTACTTC. Its protein is CSARDIGTGIDEQYF.

The chain joins TRBV5-1 to TRBJ2-1, with TRBD2 identical over 8 bases. The CDR3 has 13 residues. Germline lookup yields CDR1 SGHRS and CDR2 YFSETQ. CDR3 loop: CDRAGGNYNEQFF. The CDR3 DNA reads TGCGACCGGGCGGGAGGTAACTACAATGAGCAGTTCTTC.

This clonotype was counted between two and nine times. The V and J genes are TRBV20-1 and TRBJ1-2; D not certain. The V gene's germline CDR1 is DFQATT and CDR2 SNEGSKA (reference sequence). The CDR3 is 12 residues long. V was shortened by 0 bases and J by 4 bases, with 6 bases between the two germline ends. CDR3 coding DNA: TGCAGTGCTAGAGATTGGGTCTATGGCTACACCTTC. It is translated as CSARDWVYGYTF.

The V and J genes are TRBV2 and TRBJ2-5, with 8 bases lining up with TRBD1. With V trimmed by 6 bases and J by 3 bases, 6 bases remained unmatched. The CDR3 totals 14 residues. Germline V CDR1 and CDR2: SNHLY, FYNNEI. In DNA, the CDR3 is TGTGCCAGCAGGCTATTACAGGGGGAAGAGACCCAGTACTTC. This gives the protein CASRLLQGEETQYF.

A single count supports this clonotype. This chain joins TRBV7-2 and TRBJ2-7; D may be TRBD2 (6 bases). V was cut by 5 bases and J by 4 bases, with 15 bases left in between. CDR3 length equals 14 residues. Germline V gene sequence: CDR1 SGHTA, CDR2 FQGNSA. CDR3 nucleotide sequence: TGTGCCAGCAGCCCCTCGGGGGTTGCGTACGAGCAGTACTTC. Protein product: CASSPSGVAYEQYF.

This clonotype was picked up a small number of times. This sequence joins TRBV6-6 and TRBJ2-1; the D is unclear. From germline, CDR1 is MNHNY and CDR2 SVGAGI (reference sequence). The V end was cut by 6 bases, the J end by 10 bases, with 13 bases between. The CDR3 totals 12 residues. CDR3 DNA: TGTGCCAGCAGCCCCGCGCTCCGGGAGCAGTTCTTC. Translating gives CASSPALREQFF.

The sample holds a few counts of this clonotype. The rearrangement links TRBV20-1 to TRBJ2-3; D tentatively fits TRBD1 or TRBD2 (5 bases each). Trimming removed 5 bases at V and 2 bases at J, with 17 bases between. The germline gives CDR1 DFQATT, CDR2 SNEGSKA (reference sequence). The CDR3 sequence is 15 residues long. CDR3 amino acids: CSAARPGDHTDTQYF. CDR3 in DNA: TGCAGTGCTGCGAGACCTGGGGACCACACAGATACGCAGTATTTT.

This clonotype has a handful of counts. The chain links TRBV4-3 to TRBJ1-1, with D hard to call. From germline, CDR1 is LGHNA and CDR2 YSLEER. CDR3 length: 13 residues. V was trimmed by 0 bases and J by 4 bases, leaving 6 bases between them. The DNA of the CDR3 is TGCGCCAGCAGCCAAGAAATAGGCACTGAAGCTTTCTTT. Translation: CASSQEIGTEAFF.